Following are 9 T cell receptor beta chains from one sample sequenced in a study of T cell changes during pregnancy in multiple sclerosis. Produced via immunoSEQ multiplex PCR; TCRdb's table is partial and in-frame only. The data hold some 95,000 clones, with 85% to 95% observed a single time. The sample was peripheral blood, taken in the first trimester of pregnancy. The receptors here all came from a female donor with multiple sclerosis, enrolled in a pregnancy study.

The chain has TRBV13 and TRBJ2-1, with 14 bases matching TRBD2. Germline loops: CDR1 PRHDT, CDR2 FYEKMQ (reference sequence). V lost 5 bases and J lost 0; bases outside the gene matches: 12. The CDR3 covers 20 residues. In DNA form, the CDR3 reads TGTGCCAGCAGCCCGACTCACAGGACTAGCGGGAGGAGCTCCTACAATGAGCAGTTCTTC. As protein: CASSPTHRTSGRSSYNEQFF.

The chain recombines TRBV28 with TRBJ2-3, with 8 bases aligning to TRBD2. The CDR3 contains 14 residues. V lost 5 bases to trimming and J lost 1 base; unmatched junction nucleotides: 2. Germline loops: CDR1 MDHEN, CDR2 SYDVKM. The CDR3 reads CASSPTSGTDTQYF. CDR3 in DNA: TGTGCCAGCAGTCCGACTAGCGGCACAGATACGCAGTATTTT.

For the CDR3, the DNA is TGTGCCAGCAGCGTAGACCCGTCGCAGAACACAGATACGCAGTATTTT. Protein sequence: CASSVDPSQNTDTQYF. The chain combines TRBV9 with TRBJ2-3; no reliable D call. The germline CDR1 and CDR2 sequences are SGDLS and YYNGEE. The CDR3 totals 16 residues. V lost 0 bases and J lost 2, with 13 bases in between.

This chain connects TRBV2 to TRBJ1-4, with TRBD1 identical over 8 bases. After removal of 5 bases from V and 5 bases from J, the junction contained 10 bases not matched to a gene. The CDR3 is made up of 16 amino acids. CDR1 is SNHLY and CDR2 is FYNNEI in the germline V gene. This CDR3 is CASSRDRPAENEKLFF. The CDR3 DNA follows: TGTGCCAGCAGTAGGGACAGGCCGGCGGAAAATGAAAAACTGTTTTTT.

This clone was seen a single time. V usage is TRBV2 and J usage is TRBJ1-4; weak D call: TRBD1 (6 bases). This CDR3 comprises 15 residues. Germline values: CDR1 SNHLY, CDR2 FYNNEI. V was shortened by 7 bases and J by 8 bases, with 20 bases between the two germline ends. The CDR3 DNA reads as TGTGCCAGCATGCAAACAGGGTCTCCATCAGAAAAACTGTTTTTT. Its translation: CASMQTGSPSEKLFF.

The CDR3, as DNA: TGTGCCAGCAGCTTAGTTTCGCGAGAAAATGAAAAACTGTTTTTT. It codes for CASSLVSRENEKLFF. The chain links TRBV7-9 to TRBJ1-4; D gene unclear. V gave up 1 base and J gave up 5 bases, with 11 bases separating them. This CDR3 has 15 amino acids. Germline CDR1 is SEHNR and CDR2 is FQNEAQ (reference sequence).

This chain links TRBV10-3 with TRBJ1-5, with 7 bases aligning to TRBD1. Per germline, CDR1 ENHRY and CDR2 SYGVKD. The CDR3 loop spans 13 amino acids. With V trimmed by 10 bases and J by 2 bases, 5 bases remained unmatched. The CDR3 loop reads CATDRDRNQPQHF. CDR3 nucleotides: TGTGCCACCGACAGGGACCGCAATCAGCCCCAGCATTTT.

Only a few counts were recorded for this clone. CDR3: CASSKRASYNEQFF. The DNA for the CDR3 is TGTGCCAGTAGTAAGCGGGCCTCCTACAATGAGCAGTTCTTC. The gene calls are TRBV19 and TRBJ2-1, with D maybe TRBD2 (6 bases). Between the trimmed V and J ends, which lost 4 bases and 0 bases, there was a span of 7 bases. CDR3 length: 14 amino acids. Looked up from germline, CDR1 is LNHDA and CDR2 is SQIVND (reference sequence).

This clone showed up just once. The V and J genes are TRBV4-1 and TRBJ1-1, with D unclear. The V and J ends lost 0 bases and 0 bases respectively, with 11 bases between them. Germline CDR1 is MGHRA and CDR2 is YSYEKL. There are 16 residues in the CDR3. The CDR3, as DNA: TGCGCCAGCAGCCAAGAAGGTTCACAGCTGAACACTGAAGCTTTCTTT. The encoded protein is CASSQEGSQLNTEAFF.